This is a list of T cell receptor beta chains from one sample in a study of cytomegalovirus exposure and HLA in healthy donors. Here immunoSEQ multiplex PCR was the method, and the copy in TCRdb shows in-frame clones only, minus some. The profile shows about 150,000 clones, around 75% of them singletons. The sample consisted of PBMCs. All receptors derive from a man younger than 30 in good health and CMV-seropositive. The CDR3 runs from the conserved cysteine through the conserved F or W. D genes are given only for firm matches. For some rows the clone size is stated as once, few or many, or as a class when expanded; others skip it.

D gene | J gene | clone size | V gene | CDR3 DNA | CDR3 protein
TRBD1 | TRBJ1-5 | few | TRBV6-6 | TGTGCCAGCAGTTACTCGGGGACAGCTAATCAGCCCCAGCATTTT | CASSYSGTANQPQHF
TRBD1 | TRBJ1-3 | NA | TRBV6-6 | TGTGCCAGCAGTTACGGGACAGGGGGCTCTGGAAACACCATATATTTT | CASSYGTGGSGNTIYF
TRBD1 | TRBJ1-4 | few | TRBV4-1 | TGCGCCAGCAGCCAAGTTTCGGGACAGGGAGAAAAACTGTTTTTT | CASSQVSGQGEKLFF
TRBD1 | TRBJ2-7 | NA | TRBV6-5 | TGTGCCAGCAGCACAGAGGGGGCGCAAGGCCAGCAGTACTTC | CASSTEGAQGQQYF
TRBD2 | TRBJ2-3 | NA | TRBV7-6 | TGTGCCAGCAGTTATTCGGGGGGGAGTGCAGATACGCAGTATTTT | CASSYSGGSADTQYF
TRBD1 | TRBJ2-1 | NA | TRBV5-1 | TGCGCCAGCAGCTTGACCGGGACAGGTTCCTACAATGAGCAGTTCTTC | CASSLTGTGSYNEQFF
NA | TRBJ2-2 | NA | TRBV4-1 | TGCGCCAGCAGCCAAGTTCTAGCAACGAACACCGGGGAGCTGTTTTTT | CASSQVLATNTGELFF
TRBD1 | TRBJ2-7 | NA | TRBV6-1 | TGTGCCAGCAGTGAATGGCCGGGACAGGGTCCCTACGAGCAGTACTTC | CASSEWPGQGPYEQYF
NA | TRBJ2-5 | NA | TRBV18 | TGTGCCAGCTCACCACCGCAGGGTTTGGGGACCCAGTACTTC | CASSPPQGLGTQYF
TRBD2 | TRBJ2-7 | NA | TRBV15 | TGTGCCACCAGCAGAGATCGGATCGCGGGAGTGTGGGAGCAGTACTTC | CATSRDRIAGVWEQYF
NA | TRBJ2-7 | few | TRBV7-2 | TGTGCCAGCAGCAGAGGACAGCCCCACGAGCAGTACTTC | CASSRGQPHEQYF
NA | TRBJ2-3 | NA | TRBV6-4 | TGTGCCAGCAGTGACGGTAGCGACACAGATACGCAGTATTTT | CASSDGSDTDTQYF
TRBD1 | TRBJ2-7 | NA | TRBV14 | TGTGCCAGCAGTCGTCCGGACAGGGGGTTGTACGAGCAGTACTTC | CASSRPDRGLYEQYF
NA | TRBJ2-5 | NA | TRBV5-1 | TGCGCCAGCAGCTTGGCCGGGGAGACCCAGTACTTC | CASSLAGETQYF
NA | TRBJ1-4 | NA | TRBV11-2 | TGTGCCAGCAGCTACCACGGGAATACTAATGAAAAACTGTTTTTT | CASSYHGNTNEKLFF
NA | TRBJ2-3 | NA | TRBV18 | TGTGCCAGCACTCGAGAGGCCGGCACAGATACGCAGTATTTT | CASTREAGTDTQYF
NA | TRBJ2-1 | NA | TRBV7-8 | TGTGCCAGCAGCTTAGCTAGCGGAGGGCGTAATGAGCAGTTCTTC | CASSLASGGRNEQFF
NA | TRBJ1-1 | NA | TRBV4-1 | TGCGCCAGCCGCCCAAGGGAGGGGGGCGCTTCGTTCGCTGAAGCTTTCTTT | CASRPREGGASFAEAFF
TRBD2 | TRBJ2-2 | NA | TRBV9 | TGTGCCAGCAGCCCCAGCAGGCGGGAGGTAACCGGGGAGCTGTTTTTT | CASSPSRREVTGELFF
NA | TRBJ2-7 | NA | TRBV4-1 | TGCGCCAGCAGCCAAGCGCGCGGGGCCTACGAGCAGTACTTC | CASSQARGAYEQYF
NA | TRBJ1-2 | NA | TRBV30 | TGTGCCTGGAGCTCCCCCCGGGTCGGCTATGGCTACACCTTC | CAWSSPRVGYGYTF
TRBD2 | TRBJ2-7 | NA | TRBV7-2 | TGTGCCAGCAGCCAGCGGGAGGGAAGAAACGAGCAGTACTTC | CASSQREGRNEQYF
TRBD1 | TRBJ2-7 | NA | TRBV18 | TGTGCCAGCTCAACTAGACAGGGACCGTCCTACGAGCAGTACTTC | CASSTRQGPSYEQYF
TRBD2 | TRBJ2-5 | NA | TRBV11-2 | TGTGCCAGCAGCCCATACATAGCGGGAGGAGAGACCCAGTACTTC | CASSPYIAGGETQYF
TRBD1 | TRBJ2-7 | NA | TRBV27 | TGTGCCAGCCGGGACAGTGGTTATGAGCAGTACTTC | CASRDSGYEQYF
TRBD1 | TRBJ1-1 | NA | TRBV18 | TGTGCCAGCTCACAAGAAACCGGGACAGAAGAAGCTTTCTTT | CASSQETGTEEAFF
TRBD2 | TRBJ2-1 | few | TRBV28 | TGTGCCAGCAGTTTATATAAGGCGGGAGCTAACAATGAGCAGTTCTTC | CASSLYKAGANNEQFF
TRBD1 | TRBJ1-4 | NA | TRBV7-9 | TGTGCCAGCAGCACGCCCTTACAGGGGATGCGCGAAAAACTGTTTTTT | CASSTPLQGMREKLFF
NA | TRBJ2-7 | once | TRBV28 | TGTGCCAGCAGAGAGCGGACCTACGAGCAGTACTTC | CASRERTYEQYF
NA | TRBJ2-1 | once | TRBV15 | TGTGCCACCAGCTATGTGGGAGAAGACAATGAGCAGTTCTTC | CATSYVGEDNEQFF
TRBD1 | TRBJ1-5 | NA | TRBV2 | TGTGCCAGCAGTTCAACAGGGGGCCGATATCAGCCCCAGCATTTT | CASSSTGGRYQPQHF
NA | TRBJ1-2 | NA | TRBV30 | TGTGCCTGGAGTCGAGGGGGGGTAAGAAACTATGGCTACACCTTC | CAWSRGGVRNYGYTF
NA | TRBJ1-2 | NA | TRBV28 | TGTGCCAGCAGTTTAGCGACCGGGGGTAGTCGTTATGGCTACACCTTC | CASSLATGGSRYGYTF
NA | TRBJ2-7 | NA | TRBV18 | TGTGCCAGCTCACCAACTAGATCCTCCTACGAGCAGTACTTC | CASSPTRSSYEQYF
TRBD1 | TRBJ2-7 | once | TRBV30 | TGTGCCTGGTTGGATAGGACAGGGGTCGAGCAGTACTTC | CAWLDRTGVEQYF
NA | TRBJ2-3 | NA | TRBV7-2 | TGTGCCAGCAGCTTAGCGACCCCGGGGGCAAGTGGGGGGGGGCGGAAGTATTTT | CASSLATPGASGGGRKYF
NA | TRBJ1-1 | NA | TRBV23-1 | TGCGCCAGCAGTCAATCGGTAGGGGCGCGATCGGACACTGAAGCTTTCTTT | CASSQSVGARSDTEAFF
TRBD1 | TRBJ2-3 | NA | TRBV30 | TGTGCCTGGAGTGTCCCGGGGGGACAGGGCTCAGATACGCAGTATTTT | CAWSVPGGQGSDTQYF
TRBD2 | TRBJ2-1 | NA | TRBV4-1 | TGCGCCAGCAGCCATCCCCCGGGACTAGCGGGAGTCTATGAGCAGTTCTTC | CASSHPPGLAGVYEQFF
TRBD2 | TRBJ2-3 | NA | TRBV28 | TGTGCCAGCAAGACTAGCGGAGAGGGAGCAGATACGCAGTATTTT | CASKTSGEGADTQYF
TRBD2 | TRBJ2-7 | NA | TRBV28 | TGTGCCAGCAGTCTAACTAGCGGGAGAGGCGAGCAGTACTTC | CASSLTSGRGEQYF
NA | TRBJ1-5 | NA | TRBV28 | TGTGCCAGCAGTTTTCTGGAGGGAGGTTGGGGTCAGCCCCAGCATTTT | CASSFLEGGWGQPQHF
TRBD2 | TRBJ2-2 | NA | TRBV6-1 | TGTGCCAGCAGTGACCCCAGACTAGCGGGAGGGATAGGGCGGGAGCTGTTTTTT | CASSDPRLAGGIGRELFF
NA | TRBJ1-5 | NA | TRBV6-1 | TGTGCCAGCAGTGAAGAGTGGGCAGGCTTGGGTCAGCCCCAGCATTTT | CASSEEWAGLGQPQHF
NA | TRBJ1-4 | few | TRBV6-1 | TGTGCCAGCAGTGAATCTTATCGCGCCGCCGAAAAACTGTTTTTT | CASSESYRAAEKLFF
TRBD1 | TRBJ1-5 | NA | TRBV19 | TGTGCCACTCAGGACAGGGGGCGAGATAGCAATCAGCCCCAGCATTTT | CATQDRGRDSNQPQHF
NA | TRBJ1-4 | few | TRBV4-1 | TGCGCCAGCAGCCAAGACGGGGGGGGGACATCTAATGAAAAACTGTTTTTT | CASSQDGGGTSNEKLFF
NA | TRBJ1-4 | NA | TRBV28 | TGTGCCAGCATAGCGGCAACTAATGAAAAACTGTTTTTT | CASIAATNEKLFF
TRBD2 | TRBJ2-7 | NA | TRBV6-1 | TGTGCCAGCAGTGGGGGCGGGAGGGCCCTCGGGAGGGAGCAGTACTTC | CASSGGGRALGREQYF
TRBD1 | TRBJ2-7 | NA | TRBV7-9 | TGTGCCAGCAGCTTAGAGGGGGCCGAGCAGTACTTC | CASSLEGAEQYF